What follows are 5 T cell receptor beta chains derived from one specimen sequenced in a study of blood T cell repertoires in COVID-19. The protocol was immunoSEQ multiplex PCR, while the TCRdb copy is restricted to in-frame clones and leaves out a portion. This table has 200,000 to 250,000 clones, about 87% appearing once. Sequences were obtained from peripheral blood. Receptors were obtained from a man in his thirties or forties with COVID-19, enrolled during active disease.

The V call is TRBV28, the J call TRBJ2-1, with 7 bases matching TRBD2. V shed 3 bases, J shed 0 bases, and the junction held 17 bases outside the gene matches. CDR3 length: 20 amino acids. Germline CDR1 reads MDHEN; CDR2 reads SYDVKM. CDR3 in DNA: TGTGCCAGCAGTTTTATATATAAGCGGGACCCCATTAGCTCCTACAATGAGCAGTTCTTC. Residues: CASSFIYKRDPISSYNEQFF.

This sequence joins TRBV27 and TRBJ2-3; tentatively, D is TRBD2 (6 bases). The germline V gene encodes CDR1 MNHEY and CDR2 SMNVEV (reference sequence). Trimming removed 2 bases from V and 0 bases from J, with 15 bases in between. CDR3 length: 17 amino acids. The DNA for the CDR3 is TGTGCCAGCAGTTTAGGGGAGGTCAGGGAGAGCACAGATACGCAGTATTTT. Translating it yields CASSLGEVRESTDTQYF.

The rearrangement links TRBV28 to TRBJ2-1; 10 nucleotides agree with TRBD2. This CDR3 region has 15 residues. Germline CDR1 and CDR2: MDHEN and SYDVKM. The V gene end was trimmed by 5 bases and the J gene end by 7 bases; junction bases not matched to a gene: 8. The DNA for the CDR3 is TGTGCCAGCAGTCTACTAGCGGGGACGGGAAATGAGCAGTTCTTC. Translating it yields CASSLLAGTGNEQFF.

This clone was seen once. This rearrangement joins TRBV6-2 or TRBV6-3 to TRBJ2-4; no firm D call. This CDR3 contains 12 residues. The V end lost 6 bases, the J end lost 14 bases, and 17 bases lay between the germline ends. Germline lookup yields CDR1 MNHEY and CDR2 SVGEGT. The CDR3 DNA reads TGTGCCAGCAGCCACTTTGGGCAGCCCAAGTACTTC. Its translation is CASSHFGQPKYF.

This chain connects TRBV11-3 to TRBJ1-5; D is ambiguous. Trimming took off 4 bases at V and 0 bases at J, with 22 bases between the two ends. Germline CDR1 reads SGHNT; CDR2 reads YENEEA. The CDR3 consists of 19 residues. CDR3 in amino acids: CASSSSVRSSLYSNQPQHF. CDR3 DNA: TGTGCCAGCAGCTCTTCCGTTCGGAGTTCCCTGTATAGCAATCAGCCCCAGCATTTT.